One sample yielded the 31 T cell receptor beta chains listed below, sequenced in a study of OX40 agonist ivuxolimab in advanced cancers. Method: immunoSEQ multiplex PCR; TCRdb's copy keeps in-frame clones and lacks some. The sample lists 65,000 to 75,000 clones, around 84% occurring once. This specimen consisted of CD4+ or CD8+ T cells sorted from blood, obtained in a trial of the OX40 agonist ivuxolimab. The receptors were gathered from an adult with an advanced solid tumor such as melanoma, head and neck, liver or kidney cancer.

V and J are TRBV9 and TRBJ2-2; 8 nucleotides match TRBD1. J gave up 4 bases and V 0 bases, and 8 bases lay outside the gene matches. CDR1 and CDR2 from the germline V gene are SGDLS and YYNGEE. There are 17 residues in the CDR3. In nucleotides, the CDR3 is TGTGCCAGCAGCGTAGCTAGCCAGGGGGCGAGCACCGGGGAGCTGTTTTTT. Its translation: CASSVASQGASTGELFF.

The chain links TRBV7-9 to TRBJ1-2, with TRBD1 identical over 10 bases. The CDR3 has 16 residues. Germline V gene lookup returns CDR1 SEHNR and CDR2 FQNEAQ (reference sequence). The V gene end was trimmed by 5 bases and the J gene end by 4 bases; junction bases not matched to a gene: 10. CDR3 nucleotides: TGTGCCAGCAGCCCAGGAGGGACAGGGGCCCTCTATGGCTACACCTTC. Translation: CASSPGGTGALYGYTF.

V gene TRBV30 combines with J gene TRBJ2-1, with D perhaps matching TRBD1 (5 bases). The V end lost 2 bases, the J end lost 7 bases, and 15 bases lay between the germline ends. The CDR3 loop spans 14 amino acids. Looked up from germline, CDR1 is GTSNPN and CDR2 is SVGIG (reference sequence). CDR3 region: CAWSPPAGSNEQFF. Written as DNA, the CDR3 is TGTGCCTGGAGTCCCCCGGCAGGGTCAAATGAGCAGTTCTTC.

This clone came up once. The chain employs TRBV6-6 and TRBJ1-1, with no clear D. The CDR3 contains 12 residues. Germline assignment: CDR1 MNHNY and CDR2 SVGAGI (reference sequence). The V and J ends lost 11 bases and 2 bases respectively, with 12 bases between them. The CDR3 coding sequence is TGTGCCCGAGTGACGGTTAACACTGAAGCTTTCTTT. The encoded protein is CARVTVNTEAFF.

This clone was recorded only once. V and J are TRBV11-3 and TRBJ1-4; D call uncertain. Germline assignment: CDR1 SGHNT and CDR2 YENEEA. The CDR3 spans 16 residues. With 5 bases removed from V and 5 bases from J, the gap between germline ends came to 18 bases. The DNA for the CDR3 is TGTGCCAGCAGCCACTTCCCCCCACGAGGCAATGAAAAACTGTTTTTT. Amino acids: CASSHFPPRGNEKLFF.

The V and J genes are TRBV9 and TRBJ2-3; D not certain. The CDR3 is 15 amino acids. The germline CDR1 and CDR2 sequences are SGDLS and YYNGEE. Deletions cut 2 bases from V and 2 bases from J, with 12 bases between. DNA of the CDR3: TGTGCCAGCAGCGTCGGCAGTGCCGTCACAGATACGCAGTATTTT. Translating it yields CASSVGSAVTDTQYF.

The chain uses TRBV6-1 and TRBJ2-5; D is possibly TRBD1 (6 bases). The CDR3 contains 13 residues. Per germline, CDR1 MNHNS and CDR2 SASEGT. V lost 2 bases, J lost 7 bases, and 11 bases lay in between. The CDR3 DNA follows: TGTGCCAGCAGTGAAACGCAGGGGTCGACCCAGTACTTC. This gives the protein CASSETQGSTQYF.

CDR3 DNA: TGTGCCAGCAGAGTGGACCTCACCACAGATACGCAGTATTTT. Protein: CASRVDLTTDTQYF. This rearrangement joins TRBV5-4 to TRBJ2-3; no reliable D call. Trimming took 5 bases from V and 2 from J, leaving 12 bases between them. This CDR3 has 14 residues. The germline gives CDR1 SGHNT, CDR2 YYREEE (reference sequence).

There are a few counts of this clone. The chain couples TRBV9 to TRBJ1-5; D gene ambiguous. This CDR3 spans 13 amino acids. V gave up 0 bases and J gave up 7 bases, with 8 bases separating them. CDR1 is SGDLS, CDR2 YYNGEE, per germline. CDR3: CASSVEGGQPQHF. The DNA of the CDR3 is TGTGCCAGCAGCGTAGAGGGTGGGCAGCCCCAGCATTTT.

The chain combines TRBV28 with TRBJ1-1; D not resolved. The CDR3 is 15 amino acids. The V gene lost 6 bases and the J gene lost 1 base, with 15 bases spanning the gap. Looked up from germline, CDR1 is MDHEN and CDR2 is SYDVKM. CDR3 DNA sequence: TGTGCCAGCAGCGGAGCCGGGAGGGCGAACACTGAAGCTTTCTTT. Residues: CASSGAGRANTEAFF. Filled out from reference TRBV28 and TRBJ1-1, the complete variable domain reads DVKVTQSSRYLVKRTGEKVFLECVQDMDHENMFWYRQDPGLGLRLIYFSYDVKMKEKGDIPEGYSVSREKKERFSLILESASTNQTSMYLCASSGAGRANTEAFFGQGTRLTVV.

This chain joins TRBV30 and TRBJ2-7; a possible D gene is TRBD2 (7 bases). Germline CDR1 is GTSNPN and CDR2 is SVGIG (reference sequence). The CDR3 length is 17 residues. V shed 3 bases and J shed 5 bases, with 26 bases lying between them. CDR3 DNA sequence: TGTGCCTGGAGGGTTCCGACCATTACCAAAGGGGGGGACGAGCAGTACTTC. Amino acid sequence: CAWRVPTITKGGDEQYF.

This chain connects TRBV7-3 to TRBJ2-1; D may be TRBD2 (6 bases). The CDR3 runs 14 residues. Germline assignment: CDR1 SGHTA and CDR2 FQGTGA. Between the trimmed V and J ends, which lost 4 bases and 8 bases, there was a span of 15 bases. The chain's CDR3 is CASSSRDWGDEQFF. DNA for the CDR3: TGTGCCAGCAGCTCCCGGGACTGGGGCGATGAGCAGTTCTTC.

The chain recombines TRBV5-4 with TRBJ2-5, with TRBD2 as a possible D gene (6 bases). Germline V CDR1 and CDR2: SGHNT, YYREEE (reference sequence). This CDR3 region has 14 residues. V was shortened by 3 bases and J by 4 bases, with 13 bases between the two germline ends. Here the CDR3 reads CASSYLTGVETQYF. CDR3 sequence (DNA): TGTGCCAGCAGCTATTTAACGGGAGTAGAGACCCAGTACTTC.

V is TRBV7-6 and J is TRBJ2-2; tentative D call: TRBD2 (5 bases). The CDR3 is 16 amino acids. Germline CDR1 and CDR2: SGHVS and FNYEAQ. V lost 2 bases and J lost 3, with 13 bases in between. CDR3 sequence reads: CASSLSVGADTGELFF. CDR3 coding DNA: TGTGCCAGCAGCTTATCGGTCGGAGCGGACACCGGGGAGCTGTTTTTT.

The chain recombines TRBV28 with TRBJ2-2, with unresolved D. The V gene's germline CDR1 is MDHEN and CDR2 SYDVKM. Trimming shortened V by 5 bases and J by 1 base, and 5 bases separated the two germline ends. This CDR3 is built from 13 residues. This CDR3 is CASSRRNTGELFF. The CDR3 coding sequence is TGTGCCAGCAGTCGCCGGAACACCGGGGAGCTGTTTTTT.

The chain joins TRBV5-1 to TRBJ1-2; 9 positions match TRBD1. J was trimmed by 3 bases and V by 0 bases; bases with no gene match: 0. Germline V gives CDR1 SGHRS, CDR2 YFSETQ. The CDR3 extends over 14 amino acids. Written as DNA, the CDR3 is TGCGCCAGCAGCTTGGGACAGGGGGACTATGGCTACACCTTC. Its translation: CASSLGQGDYGYTF.

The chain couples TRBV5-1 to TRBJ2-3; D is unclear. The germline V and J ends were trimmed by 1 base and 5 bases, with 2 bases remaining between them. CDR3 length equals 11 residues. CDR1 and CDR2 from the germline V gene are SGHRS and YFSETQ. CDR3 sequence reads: CASSLLDTQYF. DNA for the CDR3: TGCGCCAGCAGCTTGTTAGATACGCAGTATTTT.

The CDR3 loop reads CASSPSGTSVTYNEQFF. The DNA for the CDR3 is TGTGCCAGCAGCCCCTCGGGCACTAGCGTCACCTACAATGAGCAGTTCTTC. This rearrangement joins TRBV9 to TRBJ2-1; 7 bases fit TRBD2. V lost 4 bases and J lost 2; bases outside the gene matches: 12. CDR3 length equals 17 residues. The germline V gene encodes CDR1 SGDLS and CDR2 YYNGEE.

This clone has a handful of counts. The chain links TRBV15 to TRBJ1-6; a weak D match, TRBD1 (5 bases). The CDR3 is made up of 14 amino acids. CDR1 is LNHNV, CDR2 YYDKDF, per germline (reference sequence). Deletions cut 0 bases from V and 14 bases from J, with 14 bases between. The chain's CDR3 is CATSRDNGHQALHF. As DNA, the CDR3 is TGTGCCACCAGCAGAGATAATGGACACCAGGCCCTCCACTTT.

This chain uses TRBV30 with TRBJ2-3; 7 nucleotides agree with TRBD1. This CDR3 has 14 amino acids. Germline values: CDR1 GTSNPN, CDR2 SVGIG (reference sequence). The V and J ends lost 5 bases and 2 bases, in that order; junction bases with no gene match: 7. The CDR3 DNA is TGTGCCTGGGGTAACAGGGGACACACAGATACGCAGTATTTT. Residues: CAWGNRGHTDTQYF.

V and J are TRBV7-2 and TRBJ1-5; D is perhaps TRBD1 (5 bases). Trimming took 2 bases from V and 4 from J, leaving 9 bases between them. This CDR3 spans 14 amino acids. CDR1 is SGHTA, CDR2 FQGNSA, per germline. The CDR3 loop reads CASSLWGDNQPQHF. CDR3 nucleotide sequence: TGTGCCAGCAGCTTATGGGGGGATAATCAGCCCCAGCATTTT.

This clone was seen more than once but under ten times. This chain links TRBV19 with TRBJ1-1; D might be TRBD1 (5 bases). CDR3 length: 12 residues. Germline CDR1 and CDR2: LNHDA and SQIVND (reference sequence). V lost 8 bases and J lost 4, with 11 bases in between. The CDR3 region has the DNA TGTGCCAGTTCCAGCAGGGTCACTGAAGCTTTCTTT. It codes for CASSSRVTEAFF. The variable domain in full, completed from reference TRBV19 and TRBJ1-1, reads DGGITQSPKYLFRKEGQNVTLSCEQNLNHDAMYWYRQDPGQGLRLIYYSQIVNDFQKGDIAEGYSVSREKKESFPLTVTSAQKNPTAFYLCASSSRVTEAFFGQGTRLTVV.

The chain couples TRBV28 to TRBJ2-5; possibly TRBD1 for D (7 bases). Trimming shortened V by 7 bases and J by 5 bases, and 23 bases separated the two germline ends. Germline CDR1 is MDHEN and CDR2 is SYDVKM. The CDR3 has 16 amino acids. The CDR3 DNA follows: TGTGCCAGCACCTCCCCCCGTGGAGGGGGCCCGGAGACCCAGTACTTC. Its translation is CASTSPRGGGPETQYF. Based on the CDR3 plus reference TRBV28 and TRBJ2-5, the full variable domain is DVKVTQSSRYLVKRTGEKVFLECVQDMDHENMFWYRQDPGLGLRLIYFSYDVKMKEKGDIPEGYSVSREKKERFSLILESASTNQTSMYLCASTSPRGGGPETQYFGPGTRLLVL.

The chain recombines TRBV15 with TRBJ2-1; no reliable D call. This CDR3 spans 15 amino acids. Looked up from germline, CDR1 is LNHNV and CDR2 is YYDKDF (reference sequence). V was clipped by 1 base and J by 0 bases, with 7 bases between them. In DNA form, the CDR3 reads TGTGCCACCAGCAGAGGAAAAAGCTCCTACAATGAGCAGTTCTTC. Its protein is CATSRGKSSYNEQFF.

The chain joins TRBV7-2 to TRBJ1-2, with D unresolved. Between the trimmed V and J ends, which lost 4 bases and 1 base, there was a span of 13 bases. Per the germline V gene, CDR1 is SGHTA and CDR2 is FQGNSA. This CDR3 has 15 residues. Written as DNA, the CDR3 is TGTGCCAGCAGCTCCTTTAATGGAGATAACTATGGCTACACCTTC. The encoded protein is CASSSFNGDNYGYTF.

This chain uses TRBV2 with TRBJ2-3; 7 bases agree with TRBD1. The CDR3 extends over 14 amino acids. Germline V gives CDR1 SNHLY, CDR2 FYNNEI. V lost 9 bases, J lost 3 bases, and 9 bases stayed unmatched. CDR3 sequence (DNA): TGTGCCAGTCAGCCGGGACAGCTAACAGATACGCAGTATTTT. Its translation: CASQPGQLTDTQYF.

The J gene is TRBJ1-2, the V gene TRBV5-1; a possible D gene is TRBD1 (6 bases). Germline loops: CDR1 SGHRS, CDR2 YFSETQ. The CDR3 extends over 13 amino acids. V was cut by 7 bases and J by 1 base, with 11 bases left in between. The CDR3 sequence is CASSTGSNYGYTF. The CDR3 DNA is TGCGCCAGCTCTACAGGGAGTAACTATGGCTACACCTTC.

The CDR3 region is CASSQALPGTVNSYEQYF. CDR3 in DNA: TGTGCCAGCAGCCAAGCCCTTCCCGGGACAGTAAACTCCTACGAGCAGTACTTC. The gene calls are TRBV4-2 and TRBJ2-7, with 7 bases lining up with TRBD1. The germline CDR1 and CDR2 sequences are LGHNA and YNFKEQ. The CDR3 runs to 18 residues. The V segment lost 1 base and the J segment 0 bases; nucleotides outside the gene matches: 12.

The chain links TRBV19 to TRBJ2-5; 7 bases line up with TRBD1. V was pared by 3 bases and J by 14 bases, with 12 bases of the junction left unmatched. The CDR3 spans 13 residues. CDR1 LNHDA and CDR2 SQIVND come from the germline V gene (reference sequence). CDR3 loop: CASSIDRERPKYF. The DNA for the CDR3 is TGTGCCAGTAGTATCGACAGGGAGAGGCCCAAATACTTC.

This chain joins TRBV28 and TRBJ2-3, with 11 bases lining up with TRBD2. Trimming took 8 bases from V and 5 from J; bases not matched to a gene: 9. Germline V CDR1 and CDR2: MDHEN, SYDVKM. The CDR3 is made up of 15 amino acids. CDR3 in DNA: TGTGCCAGCGTCCCTAGCGGGGGGAGAATAGATACGCAGTATTTT. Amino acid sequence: CASVPSGGRIDTQYF.

The CDR3 loop is CASSYGMDRNSPLHF. The CDR3 DNA reads as TGTGCCAGCAGTTACGGGATGGATCGAAATTCACCCCTCCACTTT. The rearrangement links TRBV6-6 to TRBJ1-6; no clear D. The CDR3 loop spans 15 amino acids. Between the trimmed V and J ends, which lost 2 bases and 7 bases, there was a span of 12 bases. CDR1 and CDR2 (germline): MNHNY, SVGAGI (reference sequence).